This entry is about one T cell receptor beta chain. This clonotype showed up many times. Its antigen remains undetermined. Base quality data are lacking; no much larger clone is found one base away. This entry is derived from a study of T cells in Graves' hyperthyroidism and ophthalmopathy (dated by TCRdb to the late 2010s). Describing the broader study: Peripheral blood was sampled at the time of initial diagnosis, prior to any treatment. TCR V-J signatures able to tell the groups apart were searched for in a discovery cohort of 100 patients, of whom under 45 had Graves' ophthalmopathy and 57 had stable Graves' hyperthyroidism. Prospective prediction of ophthalmopathy was tested in an independent validation cohort consisting of 18 hyperthyroidism patients and approximately 16 patients who later progressed to ophthalmopathy. For training and testing, the 100 or so patients in the discovery cohort were randomly divided in a 7:3 ratio. In more than 5 Graves' hyperthyroidism patients, the study also compared T-cell repertoires from thyroid tissue with T-cell repertoires from blood. After blood sampling, hyperthyroidism patients were treated with methimazole at a starting dose of 30 mg daily, and ophthalmopathy patients were treated with high-dose intravenous methylprednisolone. According to the paper, TCR Vbeta CDR3 sequencing was carried out on more than 120 peripheral blood samples, which came from under 50 ophthalmopathy, about 75 hyperthyroidism and 17 progressor patients. What the work shows at the level of the full study, not this receptor alone: No statistical method was used to fix the sample size in advance, and group allocation was not hidden from the investigators. A model built on a 13 V-J signature distinguished ophthalmopathy from stable hyperthyroidism, reaching about 88% sensitivity and 81% to 83% specificity in cross-validation and 80%/75% in testing. Most expanded thyroid clonotypes (frequency above 0.001) were also detected in blood, suggesting blood repertoires may reflect thyroid immune responses. In validation, the model predicted progression to ophthalmopathy with over 65% sensitivity and around 72% specificity, a median of approximately 6.5 months before onset.

Trimming removed 3 bases from V and 6 bases from J, leaving 8 bases between the germline ends. The CDR3 numbers 12 residues from cysteine through phenylalanine. The DNA shown is the 36-base CDR3, in frame from base 1. CDR1 and CDR2 are drawn from the germline V gene (reference sequence): LNHDA, SQIVND. Ophthalmopathy patients had moderately to severely active disease, Clinical Activity Score of at least 3, NOSPECS grade of at least 4, and duration under 3 months. Patients with uncontrolled infections, other autoimmune diseases, pregnancy or lactation were excluded. Clinical symptoms, serum thyroxine and TRAb, thyroid ultrasound, and orbital computed tomography formed the basis for the diagnoses. PBMCs were isolated from 8 to 10 ml of fresh peripheral blood by Ficoll-Paque density gradient centrifugation. Total RNA was extracted using Trizol reagent, and RNA quality was assessed on an Agilent 2100 Bioanalyzer.

The TCR beta CDR3 regions were amplified from RNA transcripts. The first round of RT-PCR for the TCR CDR3 was performed with the HTBI primer set and the Qiagen OneStep RT-PCR kit. Libraries were constructed in a second round of multiplex PCR, after which size selection and purification were carried out. Sequencing of the libraries was done on an Illumina HiSeq2000 using paired-end 100 bp reads. The source study handled its data this way. SOAPnuke was used to process the raw data, with reads discarded if the reads contained adapters or uncalled bases, had a mean Phred below 15, or lacked an exact constant-primer or identifier match. High-quality paired reads were merged with COPE v1.2.5, and unique nucleotide sequences were defined as clonotypes. MiTCR v1.1 was used to align the clonotypes against IMGT TRBV, TRBD and TRBJ reference segments. The analysis included only V-J combinations with a frequency above 0.0001, which together covered 99% to 99.2% of the repertoires. The TCS score was defined as F50 (clonal expansion) divided by E x V (chaos), with BLOSUM62-based TCRdist calculated between CDR3 peptides within each V-J. Welch's t-statistics and random forest reduced just over 500 V-J features to roughly 13, which were used in a naive Bayes classifier (R e1071). The Morisita-Horn index was used to measure how similar the thyroid and blood repertoires were. Clones were called with MiXCR by TCRdb after fastp trimmed the public reads at Q25, and only in-frame beta chains were retained. Every distinct CDR3 protein forms one entry, paired with its most common genes and DNA. Here the V and J calls rest on TCRdb's processing, not on the authors' analysis. The sample data list fewer than 750,000 distinct CDR3 sequences, and 14% to 15% of these were observed just once. The ten largest clones add up to roughly 4.3% of the sample.

This TCR came from a woman aged 40 to 50 with Graves' ophthalmopathy. The material sequenced was blood. The sequence joins TRBV19 to TRBJ1-2; D gene: possibly TRBD1, on 6 matching bases. The sequence in DNA is TGTGCCAGTAGTATGGAGGGGGATGGCTACACCTTC. This is translated as CASSMEGDGYTF.